These 18 T cell receptor beta chains originate from one sample sequenced in a study of T cells expressing NK-cell markers. Reprocessing the 5' RACE reads, TCRdb reports a single entry for every CDR3 protein and omits DNA. Its clone listing holds around 380,000 distinct CDR3 sequences. Specimen: blood T cells: a sorted CD56 or NKG2C T cell subset, CD4+ or CD8+ T cells, or bulk PBMC T cells (not recorded which). These receptors all come from a woman between 50 and 59 years old in good health.

The chain is built from TRBV7-9 and TRBJ2-4; TCRdb's D call, TRBD2, is unchecked because there is no DNA. The CDR3 is 21 amino acids. From germline, CDR1 is SEHNR and CDR2 FQNEAQ (reference sequence). The CDR3 here is CASSLRDLGPLPFLAKNIQYF. The entire variable domain, with the rest obtained from reference TRBV7-9 and TRBJ2-4, is as follows: DTGVSQNPRHKITKRGQNVTFRCDPISEHNRLYWYRQTLGQGPEFLTYFQNEAQLEKSRLLSDRFSAERPKGSFSTLEIQRTEQGDSAMYLCASSLRDLGPLPFLAKNIQYFGAGTRLSVL.

The V gene is TRBV6-5, the J gene TRBJ1-2; checking the TCRdb D call of TRBD1 is not possible without DNA. The CDR3 runs to 17 residues. Per the germline V gene, CDR1 is MNHEY and CDR2 is SVGAGI. The CDR3 loop reads CASSEDRGKAPNYGYTF.

The chain links TRBV20-1 to TRBJ2-1; TCRdb picks TRBD1, but there is no DNA to check that call. This CDR3 is built from 15 residues. CDR1 and CDR2 (germline): DFQATT, SNEGSKA (reference sequence). This CDR3 is CSARGLDRDINEQFF.

V and J are TRBV6-6 and TRBJ2-7; TCRdb's D gene call, TRBD1, goes unchecked for lack of DNA. This CDR3 is built from 15 residues. Germline CDR1 is MNHNY and CDR2 is SVGAGI (reference sequence). The CDR3 sequence is CASSERTLISYEQYF.

The rearrangement joins TRBV18 to TRBJ2-5. CDR1 and CDR2 (germline): KGHSH, LQKENI. This CDR3 has 16 residues. CDR3 amino acids: CASSPSSWGIQETQYF.

The genes are TRBV10-1 and TRBJ2-3. Germline-derived CDR1 and CDR2 are WNHNN and SYGVQD (reference sequence). There are 13 residues in the CDR3. CDR3 loop: CASGGYDTDTQYF.

This chain links TRBV20-1 with TRBJ2-3; as DNA is missing, the TRBD1 call by TCRdb cannot be tested. The CDR3 totals 11 residues. Per the germline V gene, CDR1 is DFQATT and CDR2 is SNEGSKA (reference sequence). The CDR3 loop is CSGRGSGRKYF.

The chain uses TRBV5-1 and TRBJ2-1; TCRdb's assignment of TRBD2 cannot be checked, as there is no DNA. CDR1 is SGHRS, CDR2 YFSETQ, per germline. The CDR3 runs to 17 residues. CDR3 protein: CASSLGLGLAKLNEQFF.

The rearrangement joins TRBV4-2 to TRBJ1-2. The CDR3 contains 15 residues. The germline gives CDR1 LGHNA, CDR2 YNFKEQ. The CDR3 loop reads CASSQDLGTSYGYTF.

This sequence joins TRBV20-1 and TRBJ2-5; TCRdb selects TRBD1, and the lack of DNA leaves this call unchecked. Per germline, CDR1 DFQATT and CDR2 SNEGSKA (reference sequence). The CDR3 spans 14 residues. The CDR3 reads CSAQQQGAVETQYF.

The rearrangement uses TRBV5-1 and TRBJ2-6; the TCRdb call, TRBD2, lacks DNA for checking. CDR1 is SGHRS, CDR2 YFSETQ, per germline. CDR3 length equals 20 residues. Here the CDR3 reads CASSARPGTSVLPGANVLTF.

The genes are TRBV18 and TRBJ2-4; absent DNA, TCRdb's TRBD2 call cannot be checked. CDR1 KGHSH and CDR2 LQKENI come from the germline V gene. This CDR3 is 16 amino acids long. This CDR3 is CASSHTSAQAKNIQYF.

This sequence joins TRBV6-5 and TRBJ2-3; TCRdb returns TRBD1, unconfirmable since there is no DNA. The CDR3 has 15 residues. Germline CDR1 MNHEY, CDR2 SVGAGI. Here the CDR3 reads CASSPVGVLTDTQYF.

The rearrangement uses TRBV5-6 and TRBJ1-1; TCRdb selects TRBD1, and the lack of DNA leaves this call unchecked. The germline gives CDR1 SGHDT, CDR2 YYEEEE. The CDR3 runs to 13 residues. The CDR3 reads CASKPGGATEAFF.

This chain joins TRBV7-9 and TRBJ2-1; TCRdb's D call of TRBD2 is untestable without DNA. CDR3 size: 15 residues. The germline CDR1 and CDR2 sequences are SEHNR and FQNEAQ (reference sequence). CDR3 amino acids: CASSLGGSGSGEQFF.

This sequence joins TRBV6-6 and TRBJ1-1; TCRdb's D call of TRBD1 is untestable without DNA. CDR3 size: 14 residues. Germline values: CDR1 MNHNY, CDR2 SVGAGI (reference sequence). CDR3 sequence: CASRNLYRGTEAFF.

The chain has TRBV5-1 and TRBJ2-7. Germline V gene sequence: CDR1 SGHRS, CDR2 YFSETQ. The CDR3 consists of 12 residues. The CDR3 protein is CASSLTQDEQYF.

The V and J genes are TRBV5-1 and TRBJ2-4; the D gene TCRdb calls, TRBD1, cannot be checked with no DNA. CDR1 and CDR2 (germline): SGHRS, YFSETQ. The CDR3 runs to 19 residues. CDR3 in amino acids: CASSLTPHRQGEGKNIQYF.